One sample yielded the 32 T cell receptor beta chains listed below, sequenced in a study of identical twins. Via MiXCR, TCRdb re-called the 5' RACE reads, giving one row per CDR3 protein. The sample has fewer than 800,000 distinct CDR3 sequences; under 8.5% are singletons. This sample was also put to use in a study of yellow fever vaccine responses in identical twins.

Sequencing input: PBMCs. These receptors were collected from a woman younger than 30 in good health.

This clonotype has at least ten counts. This rearrangement joins TRBV7-8 to TRBJ1-5; D is ambiguous. Germline CDR1 SGHVS, CDR2 FQNEAQ. CDR3 length: 16 residues. The germline V and J ends were trimmed by 0 bases and 0 bases, with 9 bases remaining between them. Here the CDR3 reads CASSLARPNSNQPQHF. The CDR3 DNA follows: TGTGCCAGCAGCTTAGCCAGACCGAATAGCAATCAGCCCCAGCATTTT.

This clonotype was observed at least ten times. The CDR3, as DNA: TGTGCCAGCAGCTTATCGAAGGGGGAACTAGCCAAAAACATTCAGTACTTC. The encoded protein is CASSLSKGELAKNIQYF. The V call is TRBV7-9, the J call TRBJ2-4, with D perhaps matching TRBD1 (6 bases). The germline CDR1 and CDR2 sequences are SEHNR and FQNEAQ (reference sequence). The V end was cut by 2 bases, the J end by 0 bases, with 14 bases between. CDR3 size: 17 residues. Filled out from reference TRBV7-9 and TRBJ2-4, the complete variable domain reads DTGVSQNPRHKITKRGQNVTFRCDPISEHNRLYWYRQTLGQGPEFLTYFQNEAQLEKSRLLSDRFSAERPKGSFSTLEIQRTEQGDSAMYLCASSLSKGELAKNIQYFGAGTRLSVL.

The chain employs TRBV24-1 and TRBJ2-4; maybe TRBD2 (6 bases). The CDR3 has 15 amino acids. The V and J ends lost 6 bases and 5 bases respectively, with 16 bases between them. The germline gives CDR1 KGHDR, CDR2 SFDVKD. This chain's CDR3 is CATSQGEARENIQYF. The CDR3 nucleotides are TGTGCCACCAGTCAAGGGGAGGCCCGAGAAAACATTCAGTACTTC.

This clonotype occurred a few times. This chain joins TRBV20-1 and TRBJ2-5; 9 positions agree with TRBD1. J lost 5 bases, V lost 6 bases, and 10 bases had no gene match. Germline CDR1 and CDR2: DFQATT and SNEGSKA (reference sequence). The length of the CDR3 is 14 residues. CDR3 nucleotides: TGCAGTGCCCCCTGGGGACAGGGAGGGGAGACCCAGTACTTC. This sequence encodes CSAPWGQGGETQYF.

There are a few counts of this clonotype. The V and J genes are TRBV20-1 and TRBJ2-3, with 14 positions matching TRBD2. Trimming took 6 bases from V and 6 from J; bases not matched to a gene: 8. There are 15 residues in the CDR3. Germline CDR1 reads DFQATT; CDR2 reads SNEGSKA (reference sequence). In DNA, the CDR3 is TGCAGTGCCCAACGACTAGCGGGAGGGGATGATACGCAGTATTTT. It specifies CSAQRLAGGDDTQYF.

This clonotype was picked up a small number of times. The CDR3, as DNA: TGTGCCAGCAGCGGACTCGAGCAGTACTTC. As protein: CASSGLEQYF. The chain carries TRBV2 and TRBJ2-7; TRBD2 is a possible D gene (5 bases). Trimming cost V 6 bases and J 6 bases, with 6 bases left between them. The length of the CDR3 is 10 residues. Germline values: CDR1 SNHLY, CDR2 FYNNEI.

CDR3 sequence reads: CASSSAGADTGELFF. CDR3 sequence (DNA): TGTGCCAGCAGTTCTGCGGGGGCAGACACCGGGGAGCTGTTTTTT. V usage is TRBV28 and J usage is TRBJ2-2; D may be TRBD2 (7 bases). CDR1 MDHEN and CDR2 SYDVKM come from the germline V gene. Trimming shortened V by 4 bases and J by 3 bases, and 12 bases separated the two germline ends. CDR3 length equals 15 residues.

The table lists this clonotype with many counts. The chain links TRBV4-2 to TRBJ1-6; a weak D match, TRBD1 (6 bases). This CDR3 has 17 residues. Looked up from germline, CDR1 is LGHNA and CDR2 is YNFKEQ. The V end lost 0 bases, the J end lost 9 bases, and 18 bases lay between the germline ends. CDR3 sequence reads: CASSQDHTGLLGSPLHF. For the CDR3, the DNA is TGTGCCAGCAGCCAAGATCATACAGGGCTTTTAGGTTCACCCCTCCACTTT.

This clonotype showed up just a few times. CDR3 in amino acids: CASSLGSGRIPMTQYF. The CDR3 DNA reads TGTGCCAGCAGCTTAGGAAGCGGACGAATCCCAATGACCCAGTACTTC. This chain joins TRBV11-3 and TRBJ2-5; TRBD2 might be the D (5 bases). From germline, CDR1 is SGHNT and CDR2 YENEEA. The CDR3 is 16 residues long. Trimming left V 1 base short and J 7 bases short, with 19 bases between. Complete variable domain (other parts from reference TRBV11-3 and TRBJ2-5): EAGVVQSPRYKIIEKKQPVAFWCNPISGHNTLYWYLQNLGQGPELLIRYENEEAVDDSQLPKDRFSAERLKGVDSTLKIQPAELGDSAVYLCASSLGSGRIPMTQYFGPGTRLLVL.

V gene TRBV10-3 combines with J gene TRBJ2-1, with 9 bases fitting TRBD2. Losses at the gene ends were 0 bases for V and 4 bases for J; bases not matched to a gene: 10. Germline CDR1 ENHRY, CDR2 SYGVKD. CDR3 length: 18 residues. The CDR3 region is CAISESNLLAGPYNEQFF. CDR3 coding DNA: TGTGCCATCAGTGAGTCCAACCTGCTAGCGGGACCATACAATGAGCAGTTCTTC.

This clonotype was detected a few times. This chain uses TRBV20-1 with TRBJ2-3, with TRBD2 matching over 9 bases. CDR1 is DFQATT and CDR2 is SNEGSKA in the germline V gene (reference sequence). This CDR3 has 16 amino acids. Trimming took 2 bases from V and 1 from J; bases not matched to a gene: 7. CDR3 amino acids: CSARPTSGYRTDTQYF. CDR3 bases: TGCAGTGCTAGACCTACTAGCGGGTACCGCACAGATACGCAGTATTTT.

This clonotype appeared many times. The rearrangement links TRBV12-3 or TRBV12-4 to TRBJ2-7; no firm D call. This CDR3 spans 13 amino acids. Trimming pared 3 bases from V and 2 bases from J, leaving 8 bases between. The CDR3 loop reads CASSFLVAYEQYF. CDR3 sequence (DNA): TGTGCCAGCAGTTTTCTAGTTGCCTACGAGCAGTACTTC.

This clonotype has more than one count but fewer than ten. The chain carries TRBV20-1 and TRBJ2-7; 10 nucleotides line up with TRBD2. Germline trimming cut 2 bases from V and 9 bases from J; bases unmatched to any gene: 4. Germline CDR1 reads DFQATT; CDR2 reads SNEGSKA (reference sequence). CDR3 length: 12 amino acids. As DNA, the CDR3 is TGCAGTGCTAGATACCTAGCGGGAGCGCAGTACTTC. Translating it yields CSARYLAGAQYF.

The genes are TRBV11-2 and TRBJ2-7; TRBD1 agrees at 9 bases. CDR3 length equals 13 residues. The junction had 6 bases not matched to a gene; V was cut back by 5 bases and J by 7 bases. In germline, CDR1 is SGHAT, CDR2 FQNNGV. The CDR3 bases are TGTGCCAGCAGCCAACAGGGGGCTGGGGAGCAGTACGTC. As protein: CASSQQGAGEQYV.

This clonotype has only a few counts. The rearrangement uses TRBV20-1 and TRBJ2-5; 13 bases are shared with TRBD2. Germline loops: CDR1 DFQATT, CDR2 SNEGSKA (reference sequence). V lost 2 bases, J lost 3 bases, and 6 bases stayed unmatched. This CDR3 has 16 residues. CDR3 sequence reads: CSARLRGLAGKETQYF. The CDR3 nucleotides read TGCAGTGCTAGACTTAGGGGACTAGCGGGGAAAGAGACCCAGTACTTC.

This clonotype was observed a few times. The V and J genes are TRBV12-3 or TRBV12-4 and TRBJ2-1; 7 nucleotides agree with TRBD1. V shed 2 bases and J 7 bases; nucleotides not matched to a gene: 5. The CDR3 loop spans 14 amino acids. The CDR3 loop is CASSLRQGLNEQFF. In nucleotides, the CDR3 is TGTGCCAGCAGTTTACGACAGGGCCTGAATGAGCAGTTCTTC.

V is TRBV3-1 and J is TRBJ2-4; maybe TRBD2 (6 bases). Germline V gene sequence: CDR1 LGHDT, CDR2 YNNKEL (reference sequence). The CDR3 runs to 13 residues. The germline V and J ends were trimmed by 3 bases and 11 bases, with 14 bases remaining between them. CDR3 residues: CASSQKDYGLQYF. The CDR3 region has the DNA TGTGCCAGCAGCCAGAAGGACTACGGGCTTCAGTACTTC.

This clonotype was recorded a few times. This rearrangement joins TRBV20-1 to TRBJ1-2, with D perhaps TRBD1 (6 bases). Germline values: CDR1 DFQATT, CDR2 SNEGSKA (reference sequence). The length of the CDR3 is 16 residues. V dropped 0 bases and J dropped 6 bases, with 20 bases sitting between them. CDR3 nucleotide sequence: TGCAGTGCTAGAGATCTTCCGGGTCAGGGGATAAATGGCTACACCTTC. Residues: CSARDLPGQGINGYTF.

Remarks on this clonotype: Just one base apart from a much larger clone, this may be a read error. The gene calls are TRBV24-1 and TRBJ2-1; D is undetermined. The CDR3 loop spans 8 amino acids. Deletions cut 12 bases from V and 6 bases from J, with 2 bases between. Germline CDR1 reads KGHDR; CDR2 reads SFDVKD. DNA for the CDR3: TGTGCCGCCAATGAGCAGTTCTTC. It specifies CAANEQFF.

This clonotype has just a few counts. The V gene is TRBV10-3, the J gene TRBJ2-7; D is ambiguous. The germline V and J ends were trimmed by 10 bases and 1 base, with 11 bases remaining between them. The CDR3 runs 12 residues. The germline CDR1 and CDR2 sequences are ENHRY and SYGVKD. The CDR3 coding sequence is TGTGCCAACGCGGACGGGTCCTACGAGCAGTACTTC. Protein product: CANADGSYEQYF.

This clonotype has only a few counts. This chain uses TRBV10-3 with TRBJ2-2; 7 nucleotides match TRBD1. The germline V gene encodes CDR1 ENHRY and CDR2 SYGVKD. V lost 4 bases and J lost 3; bases outside the gene matches: 11. The CDR3 extends over 17 amino acids. The chain's CDR3 is CAISANHLTGDTGELFF. The CDR3 bases are TGTGCCATCAGTGCAAATCACCTAACAGGGGACACCGGGGAGCTGTTTTTT.

This clonotype occurred many times. This chain uses TRBV11-2 with TRBJ2-7, with D perhaps matching TRBD1 (6 bases). The V gene lost 3 bases and the J gene lost 4 bases, with 10 bases spanning the gap. The CDR3 has 13 residues. Germline V gives CDR1 SGHAT, CDR2 FQNNGV. The CDR3 nucleotides read TGTGCCAGCAGCTTTTGGGGGCCGTACGAGCAGTACTTC. Its protein is CASSFWGPYEQYF.

This clonotype has only a few counts. The V call is TRBV7-9, the J call TRBJ2-7, with TRBD2 identical over 15 bases. Germline CDR1 SEHNR, CDR2 FQNEAQ (reference sequence). The V and J ends lost 4 bases and 4 bases, in that order; junction bases with no gene match: 8. The CDR3 totals 17 residues. Here the CDR3 reads CASSSGLAGGRKYEQYF. Here the CDR3 DNA reads TGTGCCAGCAGCTCAGGACTAGCGGGAGGGCGTAAGTACGAGCAGTACTTC.

The table lists this clonotype with a few counts. The chain is built from TRBV10-2 and TRBJ2-5, with 13 bases matching TRBD2. After removal of 4 bases from V and 5 bases from J, the junction contained 7 bases not matched to a gene. Germline-derived CDR1 and CDR2 are WSHSY and SAAADI. The CDR3 totals 16 residues. As DNA, the CDR3 is TGCGCCAGCAGTGGGGGACTAGCGGGGAAGAAGGAGACCCAGTACTTC. It yields the protein CASSGGLAGKKETQYF.

This clonotype was observed many times. The chain's CDR3 is CASTSAPGTDTQYF. In DNA form, the CDR3 reads TGTGCCAGCACTTCAGCCCCGGGCACAGATACGCAGTATTTT. The chain combines TRBV7-9 with TRBJ2-3; D is undetermined. This CDR3 spans 14 amino acids. The ends were cut back, 7 bases at V and 1 base at J, with 12 bases in the middle. Germline CDR1 and CDR2: SEHNR and FQNEAQ (reference sequence).

The chain has TRBV2 and TRBJ2-2, with 7 bases fitting TRBD1. The CDR3 runs 13 residues. The germline V gene has CDR1 SNHLY and CDR2 FYNNEI. J was trimmed by 6 bases and V by 6 bases; bases with no gene match: 4. The CDR3 is CASSGDRSGELFF. In nucleotides, the CDR3 is TGTGCCAGCAGCGGGGACAGATCCGGGGAGCTGTTTTTT.

Ten or more counts support this clonotype. The V call is TRBV12-3 or TRBV12-4, the J call TRBJ2-1; D ambiguous. V lost 3 bases to trimming and J lost 7 bases, with 10 bases between them. The CDR3 consists of 13 residues. CDR3 residues: CASSFPGPNEQFF. The CDR3 DNA reads as TGTGCCAGCAGTTTCCCAGGACCTAATGAGCAGTTCTTC.

This clonotype has a count of ten or more. The chain combines TRBV20-1 with TRBJ2-1; 12 bases are shared with TRBD1. J gave up 8 bases and V 3 bases, and 5 bases lay outside the gene matches. Germline V gene data show CDR1 as DFQATT and CDR2 as SNEGSKA (reference sequence). This CDR3 is 14 amino acids long. The CDR3 DNA sequence: TGCAGTGCTAGTTGGGACAGGGGGCGATATGAGCAGTTCTTC. This encodes CSASWDRGRYEQFF.

This clonotype was detected ten times or more. The chain carries TRBV10-3 and TRBJ2-5, with D hard to call. This CDR3 has 12 residues. Trimming pared 2 bases from V and 0 bases from J, leaving 1 base between. Germline CDR1 and CDR2: ENHRY and SYGVKD. This chain's CDR3 is CAISENQETQYF. CDR3 bases: TGTGCCATCAGTGAGAACCAAGAGACCCAGTACTTC.

This clonotype was counted at least ten times. This rearrangement joins TRBV21-1 to TRBJ2-7. TRBV21-1 is deemed a pseudogene. The CDR3 covers 15 residues. The DNA for the CDR3 is TGTGCCAGCAGCAAAGCTGGGTCACTACTGGGCGAGCAGTACTTC. Encoded protein: CASSKAGSLLGEQYF.

This clonotype was observed a handful of times. CDR3 protein: CASSLAAGVETQYF. The CDR3 DNA reads TGCGCCAGCAGCTTGGCCGCGGGGGTAGAGACCCAGTACTTC. V gene TRBV5-1 combines with J gene TRBJ2-5; 7 positions match TRBD2. This CDR3 region has 14 residues. With 0 bases clipped from V and 4 bases from J, the junction kept 3 bases outside the gene matches. Germline V CDR1 and CDR2: SGHRS, YFSETQ.

The rearrangement uses TRBV2 and TRBJ2-2, with 7 bases that match TRBD1. Germline V gene data show CDR1 as SNHLY and CDR2 as FYNNEI. V gave up 4 bases and J gave up 3 bases; unmatched junction bases: 2. CDR3 size: 14 residues. Here the CDR3 DNA reads TGTGCCAGCAGTGGGGGGACAGACACCGGGGAGCTGTTTTTT. This codes for CASSGGTDTGELFF.